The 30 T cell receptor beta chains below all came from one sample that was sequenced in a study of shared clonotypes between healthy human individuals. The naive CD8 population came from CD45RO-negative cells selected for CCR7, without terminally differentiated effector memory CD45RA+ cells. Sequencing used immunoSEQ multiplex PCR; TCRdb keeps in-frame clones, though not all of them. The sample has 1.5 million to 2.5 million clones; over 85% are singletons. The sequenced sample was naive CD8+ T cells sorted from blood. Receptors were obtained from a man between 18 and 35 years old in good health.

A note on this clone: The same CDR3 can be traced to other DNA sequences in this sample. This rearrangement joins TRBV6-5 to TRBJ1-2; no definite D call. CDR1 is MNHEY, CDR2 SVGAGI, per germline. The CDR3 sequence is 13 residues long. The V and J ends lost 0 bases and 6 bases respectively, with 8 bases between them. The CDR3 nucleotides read TGTGCCAGCAGTTACTCGTGGAGGGATGGCTACACCTTC. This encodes CASSYSWRDGYTF.

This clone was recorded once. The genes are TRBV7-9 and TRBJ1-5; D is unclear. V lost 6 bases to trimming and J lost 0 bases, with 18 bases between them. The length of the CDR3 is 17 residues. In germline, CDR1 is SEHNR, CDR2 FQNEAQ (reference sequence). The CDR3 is CASSLEMLGYSNQPQHF. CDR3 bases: TGTGCCAGCAGTCTAGAGATGTTGGGTTATAGCAATCAGCCCCAGCATTTT.

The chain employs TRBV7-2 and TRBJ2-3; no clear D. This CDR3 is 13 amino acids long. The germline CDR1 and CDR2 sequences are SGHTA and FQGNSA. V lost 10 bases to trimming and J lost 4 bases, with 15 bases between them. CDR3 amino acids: CATEDVSADTQYF. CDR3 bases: TGTGCCACCGAGGATGTGAGTGCAGATACGCAGTATTTT.

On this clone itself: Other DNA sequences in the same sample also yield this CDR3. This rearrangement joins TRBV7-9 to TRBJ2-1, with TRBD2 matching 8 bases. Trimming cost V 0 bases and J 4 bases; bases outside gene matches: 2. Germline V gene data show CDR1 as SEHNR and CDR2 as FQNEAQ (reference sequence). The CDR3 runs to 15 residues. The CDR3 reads CASSLAAGVYNEQFF. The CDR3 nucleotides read TGTGCCAGCAGCTTAGCAGCGGGGGTTTACAATGAGCAGTTCTTC. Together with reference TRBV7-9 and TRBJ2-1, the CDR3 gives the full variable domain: DTGVSQNPRHKITKRGQNVTFRCDPISEHNRLYWYRQTLGQGPEFLTYFQNEAQLEKSRLLSDRFSAERPKGSFSTLEIQRTEQGDSAMYLCASSLAAGVYNEQFFGPGTRLTVL.

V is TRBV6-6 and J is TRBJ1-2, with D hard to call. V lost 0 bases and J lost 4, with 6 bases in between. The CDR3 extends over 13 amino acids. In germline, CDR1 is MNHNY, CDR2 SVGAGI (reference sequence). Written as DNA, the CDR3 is TGTGCCAGCAGTTACTCGAAAGCCTATGGCTACACCTTC. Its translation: CASSYSKAYGYTF.

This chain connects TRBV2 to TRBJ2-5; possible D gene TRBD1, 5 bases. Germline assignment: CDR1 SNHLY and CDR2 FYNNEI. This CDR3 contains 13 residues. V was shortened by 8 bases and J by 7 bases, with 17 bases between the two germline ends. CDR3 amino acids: CASFESGLPTQYF. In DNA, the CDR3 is TGTGCCAGCTTTGAATCAGGGCTACCGACCCAGTACTTC.

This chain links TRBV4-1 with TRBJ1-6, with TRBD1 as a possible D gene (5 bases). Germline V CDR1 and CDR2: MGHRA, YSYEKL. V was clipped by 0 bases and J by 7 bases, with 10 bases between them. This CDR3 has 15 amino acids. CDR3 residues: CASSQEPRGNSPLHF. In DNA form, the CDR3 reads TGCGCCAGCAGCCAAGAACCACGGGGCAATTCACCCCTCCACTTT.

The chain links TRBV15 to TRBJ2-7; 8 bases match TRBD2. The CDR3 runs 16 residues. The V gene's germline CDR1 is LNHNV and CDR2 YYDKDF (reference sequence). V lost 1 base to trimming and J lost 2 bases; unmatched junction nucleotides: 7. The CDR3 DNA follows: TGTGCCACCAGCAGAGGGACCGGACTAGCAGCCTACGAGCAGTACTTC. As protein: CATSRGTGLAAYEQYF.

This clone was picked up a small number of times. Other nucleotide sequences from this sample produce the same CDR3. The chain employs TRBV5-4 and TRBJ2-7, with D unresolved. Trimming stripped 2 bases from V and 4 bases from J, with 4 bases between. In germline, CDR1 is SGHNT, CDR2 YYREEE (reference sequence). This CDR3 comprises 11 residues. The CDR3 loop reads CASSFGYEQYF. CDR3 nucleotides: TGTGCCAGCAGCTTCGGATACGAGCAGTACTTC.

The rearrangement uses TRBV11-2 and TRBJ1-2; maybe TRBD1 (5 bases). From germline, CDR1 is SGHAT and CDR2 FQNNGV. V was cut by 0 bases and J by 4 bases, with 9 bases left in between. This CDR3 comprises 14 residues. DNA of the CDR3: TGTGCCAGCAGCTTAGATTACGGGGGCTATGGCTACACCTTC. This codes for CASSLDYGGYGYTF.

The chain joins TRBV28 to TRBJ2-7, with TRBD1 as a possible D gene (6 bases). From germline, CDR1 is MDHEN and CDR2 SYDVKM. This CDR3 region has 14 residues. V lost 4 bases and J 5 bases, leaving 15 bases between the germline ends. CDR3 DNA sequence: TGTGCCAGCAGTTCCCCTCCGGCAGGGGACGAGCAGTACTTC. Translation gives CASSSPPAGDEQYF.

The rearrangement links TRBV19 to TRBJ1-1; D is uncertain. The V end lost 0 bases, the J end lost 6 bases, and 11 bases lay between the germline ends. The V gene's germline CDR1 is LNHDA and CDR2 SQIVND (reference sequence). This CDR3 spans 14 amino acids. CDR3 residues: CASSIDLEDSEAFF. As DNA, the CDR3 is TGTGCCAGTAGTATAGATCTAGAGGACTCTGAAGCTTTCTTT.

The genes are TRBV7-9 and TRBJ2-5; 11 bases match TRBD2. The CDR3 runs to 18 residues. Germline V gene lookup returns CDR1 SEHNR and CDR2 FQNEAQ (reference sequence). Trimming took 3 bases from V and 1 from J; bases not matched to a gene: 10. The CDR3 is CASSFLAGGPPIQETQYF. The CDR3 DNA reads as TGTGCCAGCAGCTTTTTAGCGGGAGGGCCCCCTATCCAAGAGACCCAGTACTTC.

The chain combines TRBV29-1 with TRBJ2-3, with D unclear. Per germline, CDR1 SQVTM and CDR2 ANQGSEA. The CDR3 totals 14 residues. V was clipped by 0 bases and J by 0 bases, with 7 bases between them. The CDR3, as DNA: TGCAGCGTTGAAGACCCCGGGAGCACAGATACGCAGTATTTT. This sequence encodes CSVEDPGSTDTQYF.

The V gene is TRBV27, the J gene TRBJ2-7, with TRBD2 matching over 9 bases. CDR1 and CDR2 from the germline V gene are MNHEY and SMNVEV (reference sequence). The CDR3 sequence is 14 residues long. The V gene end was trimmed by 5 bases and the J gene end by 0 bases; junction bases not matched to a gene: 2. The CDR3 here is CASSPSGTSYEQYF. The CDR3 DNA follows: TGTGCCAGCAGTCCTAGCGGGACCTCCTACGAGCAGTACTTC.

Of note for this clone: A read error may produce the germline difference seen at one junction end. The CDR3: CASSFGQEIQETQYF. CDR3 DNA: TGTGCTAGCAGCTTCGGACAGGAAATACAAGAGACCCAGTACTTC. The chain employs TRBV7-7 and TRBJ2-5; 7 nucleotides match TRBD1. In germline, CDR1 is SSHAT, CDR2 FNYEAQ (reference sequence). The CDR3 runs 15 residues.

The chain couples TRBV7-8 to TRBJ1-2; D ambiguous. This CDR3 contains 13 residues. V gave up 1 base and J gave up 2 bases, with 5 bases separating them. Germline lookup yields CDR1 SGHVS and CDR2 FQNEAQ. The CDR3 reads CASSLDWNYGYTF. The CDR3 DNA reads TGTGCCAGCAGCTTAGACTGGAACTATGGCTACACCTTC.

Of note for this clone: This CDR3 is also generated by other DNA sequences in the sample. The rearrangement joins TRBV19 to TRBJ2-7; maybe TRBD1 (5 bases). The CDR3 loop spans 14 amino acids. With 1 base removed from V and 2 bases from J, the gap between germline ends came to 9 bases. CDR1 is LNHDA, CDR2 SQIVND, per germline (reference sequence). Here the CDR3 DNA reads TGTGCCAGTAGTATAGGTGACAGAACCTACGAGCAGTACTTC. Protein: CASSIGDRTYEQYF.

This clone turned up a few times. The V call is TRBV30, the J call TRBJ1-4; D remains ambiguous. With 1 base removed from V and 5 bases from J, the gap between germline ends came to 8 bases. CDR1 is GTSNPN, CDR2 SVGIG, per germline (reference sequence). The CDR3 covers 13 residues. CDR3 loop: CAWSDGGNEKLFF. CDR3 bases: TGTGCCTGGAGTGATGGAGGGAATGAAAAACTGTTTTTT.

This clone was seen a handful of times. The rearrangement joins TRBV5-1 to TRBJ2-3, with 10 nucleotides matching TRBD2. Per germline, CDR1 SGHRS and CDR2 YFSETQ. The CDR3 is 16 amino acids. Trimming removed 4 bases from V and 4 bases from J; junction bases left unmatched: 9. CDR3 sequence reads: CASSIDPSGGADTQYF. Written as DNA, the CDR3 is TGCGCCAGCAGCATTGACCCTAGCGGGGGCGCAGATACGCAGTATTTT. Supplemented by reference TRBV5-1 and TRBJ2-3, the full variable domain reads KAGVTQTPRYLIKTRGQQVTLSCSPISGHRSVSWYQQTPGQGLQFLFEYFSETQRNKGNFPGRFSGRQFSNSRSEMNVSTLELGDSALYLCASSIDPSGGADTQYFGPGTRLTVL.

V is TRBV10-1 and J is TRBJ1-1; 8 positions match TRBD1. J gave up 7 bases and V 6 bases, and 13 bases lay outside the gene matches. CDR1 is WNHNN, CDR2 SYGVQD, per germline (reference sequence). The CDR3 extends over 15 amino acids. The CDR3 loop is CASSHGQGGIDEAFF. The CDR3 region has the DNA TGCGCCAGCAGCCACGGACAGGGCGGAATAGATGAAGCTTTCTTT.

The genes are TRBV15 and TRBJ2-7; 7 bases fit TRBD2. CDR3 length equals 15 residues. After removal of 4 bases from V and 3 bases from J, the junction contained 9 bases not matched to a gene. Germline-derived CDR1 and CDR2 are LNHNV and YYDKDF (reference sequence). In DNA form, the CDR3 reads TGTGCCACCAGCACGAGCCCCCGGGAGGTCTACGAGCAGTACTTC. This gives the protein CATSTSPREVYEQYF.

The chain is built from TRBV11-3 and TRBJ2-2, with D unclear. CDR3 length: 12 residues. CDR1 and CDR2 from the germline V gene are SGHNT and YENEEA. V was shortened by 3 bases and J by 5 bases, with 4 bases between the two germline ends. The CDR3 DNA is TGTGCCAGCAGCTTTAGTACCGGGGAGCTGTTTTTT. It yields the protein CASSFSTGELFF.

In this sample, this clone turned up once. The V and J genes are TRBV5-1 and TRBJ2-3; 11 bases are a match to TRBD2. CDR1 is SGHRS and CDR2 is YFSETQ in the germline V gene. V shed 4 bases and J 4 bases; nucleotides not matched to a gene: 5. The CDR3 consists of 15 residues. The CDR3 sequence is CASSIAGGPPDTQYF. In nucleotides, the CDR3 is TGCGCCAGCAGCATAGCGGGGGGGCCTCCAGATACGCAGTATTTT.

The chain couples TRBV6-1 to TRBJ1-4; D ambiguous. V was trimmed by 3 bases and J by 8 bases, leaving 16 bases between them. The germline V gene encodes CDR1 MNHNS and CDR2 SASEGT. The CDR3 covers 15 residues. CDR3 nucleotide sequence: TGTGCCAGCAGTGATTCGTGGGTCCCCGGGGAAAAACTGTTTTTT. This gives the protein CASSDSWVPGEKLFF.

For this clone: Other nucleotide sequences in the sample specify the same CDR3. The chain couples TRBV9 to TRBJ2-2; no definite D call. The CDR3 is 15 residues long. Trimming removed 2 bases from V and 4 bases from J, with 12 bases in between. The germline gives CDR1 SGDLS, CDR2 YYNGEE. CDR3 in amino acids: CASSVEGGSTGELFF. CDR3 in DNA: TGTGCCAGCAGCGTTGAAGGTGGTAGCACCGGGGAGCTGTTTTTT.

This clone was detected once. CDR3 amino acids: CAWSVTGIADTQYF. In DNA form, the CDR3 reads TGTGCCTGGAGTGTAACGGGGATTGCAGATACGCAGTATTTT. The chain is built from TRBV30 and TRBJ2-3, with D possibly being TRBD2 (5 bases). Germline CDR1 and CDR2: GTSNPN and SVGIG (reference sequence). Trimming pared 0 bases from V and 4 bases from J, leaving 11 bases between. This CDR3 spans 14 amino acids.

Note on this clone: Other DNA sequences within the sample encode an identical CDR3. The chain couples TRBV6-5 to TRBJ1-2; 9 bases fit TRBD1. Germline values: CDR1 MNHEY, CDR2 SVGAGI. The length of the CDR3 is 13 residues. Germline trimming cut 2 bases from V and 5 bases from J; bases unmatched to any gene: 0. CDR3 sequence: CASSYDRGYGYTF. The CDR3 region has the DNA TGTGCCAGCAGTTACGACAGGGGGTATGGCTACACCTTC.

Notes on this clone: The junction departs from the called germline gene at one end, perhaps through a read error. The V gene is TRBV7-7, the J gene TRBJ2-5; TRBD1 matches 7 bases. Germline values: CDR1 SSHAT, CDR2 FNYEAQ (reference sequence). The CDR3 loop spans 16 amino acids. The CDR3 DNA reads TGTGCTAGCAGCTTAGGGGACAGCTTGTACCAAGAGACCCAGTACTTC. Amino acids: CASSLGDSLYQETQYF.

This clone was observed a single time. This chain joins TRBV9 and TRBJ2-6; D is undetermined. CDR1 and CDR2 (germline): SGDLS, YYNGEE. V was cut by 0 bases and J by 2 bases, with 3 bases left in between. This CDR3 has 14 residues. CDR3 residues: CASSVAAGANVLTF. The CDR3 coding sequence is TGTGCCAGCAGCGTAGCCGCTGGGGCCAACGTCCTGACTTTC.